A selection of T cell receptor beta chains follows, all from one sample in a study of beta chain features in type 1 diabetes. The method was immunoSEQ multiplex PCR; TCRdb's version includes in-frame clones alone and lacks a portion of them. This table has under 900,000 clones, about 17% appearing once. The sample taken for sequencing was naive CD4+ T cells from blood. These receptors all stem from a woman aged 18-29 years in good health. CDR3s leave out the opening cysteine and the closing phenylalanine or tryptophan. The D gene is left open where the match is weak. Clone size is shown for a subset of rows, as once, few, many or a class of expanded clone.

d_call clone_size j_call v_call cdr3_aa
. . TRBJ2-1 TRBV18 ASSPPSSYNEQF
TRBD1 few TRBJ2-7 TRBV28 ASSSGTAYYEQY
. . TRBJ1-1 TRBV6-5 ASTPDRRNTEAF
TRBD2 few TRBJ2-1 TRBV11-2 ASSSPGTSNEQF
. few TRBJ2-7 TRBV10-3 AISQGELGEQY
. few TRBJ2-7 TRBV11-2 ASSFGVGYEQY
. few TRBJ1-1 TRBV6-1 ASRLGATEAF
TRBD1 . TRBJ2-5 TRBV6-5 ASSFEGGKETQY
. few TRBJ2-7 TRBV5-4 ASSSPASYEQY
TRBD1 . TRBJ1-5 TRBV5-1 ASSLGQGSNQPQH
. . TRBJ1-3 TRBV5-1 ASSLGGTQSGNTIY
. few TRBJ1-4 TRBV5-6 ASSLMDGSEKLF
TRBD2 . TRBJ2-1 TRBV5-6 ASRSTSDHYNEQF
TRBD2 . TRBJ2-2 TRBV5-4 ASSPGGRSNTGELF
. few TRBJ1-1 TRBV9 ASSVTGRKNTEAF
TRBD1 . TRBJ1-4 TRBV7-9 ASSSWDSPEKLF
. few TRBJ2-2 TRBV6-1 AGDTGELF
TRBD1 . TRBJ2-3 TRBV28 ASSPGTGYTDTQY
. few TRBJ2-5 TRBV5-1 ASSLGGRGLETQY
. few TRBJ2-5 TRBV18 ASSNAGMETQY
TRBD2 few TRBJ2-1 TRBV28 ASSPSGTSGYNEQF
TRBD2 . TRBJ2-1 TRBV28 ASSGLAPISYNEQF
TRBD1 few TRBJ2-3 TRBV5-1 ASRETGTGSRADTQY
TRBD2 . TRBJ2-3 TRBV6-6 ASSYSPAGNTDTQY
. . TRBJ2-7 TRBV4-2 ASSPEVRRRSYPSYEQY
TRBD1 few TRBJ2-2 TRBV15 ATSRETGVELF
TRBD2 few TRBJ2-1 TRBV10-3 AISESSRGGSYNEQF
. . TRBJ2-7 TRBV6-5 ASSFSGVEQY